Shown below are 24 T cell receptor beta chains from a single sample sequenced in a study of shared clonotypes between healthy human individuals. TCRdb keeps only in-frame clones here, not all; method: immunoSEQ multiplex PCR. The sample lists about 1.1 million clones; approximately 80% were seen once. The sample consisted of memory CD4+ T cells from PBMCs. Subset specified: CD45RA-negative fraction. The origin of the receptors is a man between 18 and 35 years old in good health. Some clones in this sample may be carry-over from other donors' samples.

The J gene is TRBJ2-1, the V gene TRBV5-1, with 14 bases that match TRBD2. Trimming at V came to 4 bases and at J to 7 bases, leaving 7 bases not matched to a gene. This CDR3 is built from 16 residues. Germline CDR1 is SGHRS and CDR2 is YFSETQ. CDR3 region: CASSLGTSGSRNEQFF. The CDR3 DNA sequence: TGCGCCAGCAGCCTGGGGACTAGCGGGAGTAGGAATGAGCAGTTCTTC.

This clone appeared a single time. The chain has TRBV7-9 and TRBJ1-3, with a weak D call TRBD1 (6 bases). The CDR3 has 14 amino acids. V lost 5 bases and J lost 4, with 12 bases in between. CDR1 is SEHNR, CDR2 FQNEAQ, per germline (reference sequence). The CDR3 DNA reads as TGTGCCAGCAGCCGGAAACAGGGAGGAAACACCATATATTTT. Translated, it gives CASSRKQGGNTIYF.

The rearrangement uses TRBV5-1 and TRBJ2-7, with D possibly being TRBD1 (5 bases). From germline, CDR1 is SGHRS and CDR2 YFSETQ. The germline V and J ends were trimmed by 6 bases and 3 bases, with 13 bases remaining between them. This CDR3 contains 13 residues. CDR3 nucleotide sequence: TGCGCCAGCACCAACCAGGGAATCTACGAGCAGTACTTC. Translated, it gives CASTNQGIYEQYF.

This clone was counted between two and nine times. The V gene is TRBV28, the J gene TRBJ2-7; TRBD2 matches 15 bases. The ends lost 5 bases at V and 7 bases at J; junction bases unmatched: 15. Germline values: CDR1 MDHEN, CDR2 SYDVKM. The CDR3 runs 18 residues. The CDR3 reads CASSPAGTSGRRLGEQYF. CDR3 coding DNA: TGTGCCAGCAGTCCAGCCGGGACTAGCGGGAGGCGTTTGGGGGAGCAGTACTTC.

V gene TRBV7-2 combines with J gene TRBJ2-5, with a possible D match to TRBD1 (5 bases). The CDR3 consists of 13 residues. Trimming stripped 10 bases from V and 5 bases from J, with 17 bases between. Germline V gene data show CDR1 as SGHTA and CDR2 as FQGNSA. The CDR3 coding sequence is TGTGCCACCAAAGGGTCCTCAGGGGAGACCCAGTACTTC. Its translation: CATKGSSGETQYF. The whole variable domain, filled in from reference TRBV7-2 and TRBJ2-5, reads GAGVSQSPSNKVTEKGKDVELRCDPISGHTALYWYRQSLGQGLEFLIYFQGNSAPDKSGLPSDRFSAERTGGSVSTLTIQRTQQEDSAVYLCATKGSSGETQYFGPGTRLLVL.

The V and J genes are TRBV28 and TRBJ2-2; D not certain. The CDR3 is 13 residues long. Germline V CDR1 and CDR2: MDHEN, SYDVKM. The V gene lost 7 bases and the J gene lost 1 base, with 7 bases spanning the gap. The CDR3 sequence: CASNQWNTGELFF. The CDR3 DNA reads TGTGCCAGCAACCAATGGAACACCGGGGAGCTGTTTTTT.

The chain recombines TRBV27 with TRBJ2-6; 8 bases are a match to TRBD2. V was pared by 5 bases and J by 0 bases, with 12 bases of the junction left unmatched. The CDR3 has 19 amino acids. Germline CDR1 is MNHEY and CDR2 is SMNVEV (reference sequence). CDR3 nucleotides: TGTGCCAGCAGTCTAAAAGCGGGGGCGGCCAGCTCTGGGGCCAACGTCCTGACTTTC. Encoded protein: CASSLKAGAASSGANVLTF.

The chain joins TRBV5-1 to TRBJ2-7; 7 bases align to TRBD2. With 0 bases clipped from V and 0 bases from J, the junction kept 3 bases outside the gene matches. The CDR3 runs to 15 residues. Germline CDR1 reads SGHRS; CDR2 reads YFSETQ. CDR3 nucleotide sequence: TGCGCCAGCAGCTTGGAAGCGGGACCCTCCTACGAGCAGTACTTC. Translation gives CASSLEAGPSYEQYF.

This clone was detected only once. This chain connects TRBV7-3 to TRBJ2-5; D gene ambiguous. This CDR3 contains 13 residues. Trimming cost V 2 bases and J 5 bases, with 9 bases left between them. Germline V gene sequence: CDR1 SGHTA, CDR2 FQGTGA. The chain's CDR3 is CASSLGEAETQYF. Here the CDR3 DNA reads TGTGCCAGCAGCTTAGGAGAGGCGGAGACCCAGTACTTC.

CDR3: CSHGTSGRAAYNEQFF. CDR3 in DNA: TGCAGCCACGGGACTAGCGGGAGGGCCGCCTACAATGAGCAGTTCTTC. This rearrangement joins TRBV29-1 to TRBJ2-1, with 16 positions matching TRBD2. The CDR3 runs to 16 residues. Trimming at V came to 8 bases and at J to 2 bases, leaving 6 bases not matched to a gene. Per germline, CDR1 SQVTM and CDR2 ANQGSEA.

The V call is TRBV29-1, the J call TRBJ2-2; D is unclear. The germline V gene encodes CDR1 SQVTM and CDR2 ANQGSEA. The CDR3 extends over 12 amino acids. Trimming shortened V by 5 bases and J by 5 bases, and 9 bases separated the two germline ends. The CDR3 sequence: CSVYRFTGELFF. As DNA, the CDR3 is TGCAGCGTTTATCGGTTTACCGGGGAGCTGTTTTTT.

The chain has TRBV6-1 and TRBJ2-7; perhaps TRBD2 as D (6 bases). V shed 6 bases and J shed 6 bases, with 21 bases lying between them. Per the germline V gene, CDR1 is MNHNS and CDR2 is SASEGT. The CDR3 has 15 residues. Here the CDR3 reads CASSETGSMGGEQYF. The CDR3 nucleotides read TGTGCCAGCAGCGAAACTGGGTCGATGGGGGGCGAGCAGTACTTC.

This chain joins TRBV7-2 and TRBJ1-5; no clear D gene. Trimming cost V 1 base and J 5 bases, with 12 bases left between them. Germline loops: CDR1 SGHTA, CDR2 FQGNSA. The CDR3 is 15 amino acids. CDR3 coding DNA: TGTGCCAGCAGCTTAGGGTCGGTTGAGGATCAGCCCCAGCATTTT. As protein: CASSLGSVEDQPQHF.

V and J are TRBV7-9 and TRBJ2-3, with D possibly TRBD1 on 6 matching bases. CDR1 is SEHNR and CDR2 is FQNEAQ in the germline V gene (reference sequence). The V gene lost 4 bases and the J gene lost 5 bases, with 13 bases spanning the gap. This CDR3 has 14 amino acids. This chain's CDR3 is CASSSRGGKDTQYF. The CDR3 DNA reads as TGTGCCAGCAGCTCACGAGGGGGAAAAGATACGCAGTATTTT.

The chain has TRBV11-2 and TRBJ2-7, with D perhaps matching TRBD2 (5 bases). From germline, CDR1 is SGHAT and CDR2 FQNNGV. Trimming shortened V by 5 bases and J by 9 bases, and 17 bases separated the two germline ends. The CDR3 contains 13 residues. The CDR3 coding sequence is TGTGCCAGCAGCAGCAGCCTGGCTGCGGGGCAGTACTTC. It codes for CASSSSLAAGQYF.

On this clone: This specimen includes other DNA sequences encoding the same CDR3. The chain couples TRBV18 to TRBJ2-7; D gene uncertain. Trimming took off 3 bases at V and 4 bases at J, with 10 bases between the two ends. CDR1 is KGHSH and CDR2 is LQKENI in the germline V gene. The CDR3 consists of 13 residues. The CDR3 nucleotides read TGTGCCAGCTCACCCCAAGGAGAATACGAGCAGTACTTC. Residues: CASSPQGEYEQYF. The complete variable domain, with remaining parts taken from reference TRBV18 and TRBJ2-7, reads NAGVMQNPRHLVRRRGQEARLRCSPMKGHSHVYWYRQLPEEGLKFMVYLQKENIIDESGMPKERFSAEFPKEGPSILRIQQVVRGDSAAYFCASSPQGEYEQYFGPGTRLTVT.

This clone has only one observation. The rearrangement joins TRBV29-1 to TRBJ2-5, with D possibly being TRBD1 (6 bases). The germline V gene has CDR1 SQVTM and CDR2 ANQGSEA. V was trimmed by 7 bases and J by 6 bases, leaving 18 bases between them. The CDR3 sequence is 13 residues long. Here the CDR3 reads CSAAGQLGQTQYF. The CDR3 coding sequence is TGCAGCGCAGCAGGACAGCTGGGGCAGACCCAGTACTTC.

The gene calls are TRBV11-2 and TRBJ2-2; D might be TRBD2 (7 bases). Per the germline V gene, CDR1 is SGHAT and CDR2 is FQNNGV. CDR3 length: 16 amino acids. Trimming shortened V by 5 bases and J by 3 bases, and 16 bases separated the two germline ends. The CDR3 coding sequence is TGTGCCAGCAGCCCTAGAGGGGGAGGGGACACCGGGGAGCTGTTTTTT. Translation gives CASSPRGGGDTGELFF.

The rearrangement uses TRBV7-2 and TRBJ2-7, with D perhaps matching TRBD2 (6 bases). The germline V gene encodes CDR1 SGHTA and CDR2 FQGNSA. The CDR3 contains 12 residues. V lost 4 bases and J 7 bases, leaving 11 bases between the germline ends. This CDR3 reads CASSSRLEEQYF. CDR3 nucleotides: TGTGCCAGCAGCTCCAGACTAGAGGAGCAGTACTTC.

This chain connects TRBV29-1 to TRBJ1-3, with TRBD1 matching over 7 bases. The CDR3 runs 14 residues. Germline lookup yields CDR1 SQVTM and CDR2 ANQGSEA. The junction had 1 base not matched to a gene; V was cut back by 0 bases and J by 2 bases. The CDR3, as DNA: TGCAGCGTTGAAGATGACAGGGCTGGAAACACCATATATTTT. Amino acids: CSVEDDRAGNTIYF.

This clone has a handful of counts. CDR3 sequence (DNA): TGTGCCAGCGGATTTACGACAGGGGTAGGCTACACCTTC. Encoded protein: CASGFTTGVGYTF. The chain combines TRBV6-6 with TRBJ1-2; 8 positions agree with TRBD1. The CDR3 is 13 amino acids. V trimming: 8 bases; J trimming: 8 bases; junction bases outside the gene matches: 10. Germline V lookup: CDR1 MNHNY, CDR2 SVGAGI (reference sequence).

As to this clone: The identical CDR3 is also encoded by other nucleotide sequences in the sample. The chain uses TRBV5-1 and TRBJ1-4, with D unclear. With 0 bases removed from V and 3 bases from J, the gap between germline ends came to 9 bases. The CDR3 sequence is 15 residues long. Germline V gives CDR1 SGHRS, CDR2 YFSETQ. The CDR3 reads CASSLEAGANEKLFF. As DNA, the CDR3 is TGCGCCAGCAGCTTGGAAGCTGGGGCTAATGAAAAACTGTTTTTT.

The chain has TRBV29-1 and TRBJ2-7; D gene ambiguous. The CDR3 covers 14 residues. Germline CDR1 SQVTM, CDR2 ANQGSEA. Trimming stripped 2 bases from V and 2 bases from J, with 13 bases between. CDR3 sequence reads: CSVEKGQAPYEQYF. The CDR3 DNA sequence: TGCAGCGTTGAAAAGGGTCAGGCCCCCTACGAGCAGTACTTC.

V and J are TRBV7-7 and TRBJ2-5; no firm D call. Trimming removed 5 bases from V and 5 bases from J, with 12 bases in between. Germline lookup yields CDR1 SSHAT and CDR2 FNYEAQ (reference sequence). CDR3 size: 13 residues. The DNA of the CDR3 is TGTGCCAGCAGCGGACCCGACCGTGAGACCCAGTACTTC. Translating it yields CASSGPDRETQYF.